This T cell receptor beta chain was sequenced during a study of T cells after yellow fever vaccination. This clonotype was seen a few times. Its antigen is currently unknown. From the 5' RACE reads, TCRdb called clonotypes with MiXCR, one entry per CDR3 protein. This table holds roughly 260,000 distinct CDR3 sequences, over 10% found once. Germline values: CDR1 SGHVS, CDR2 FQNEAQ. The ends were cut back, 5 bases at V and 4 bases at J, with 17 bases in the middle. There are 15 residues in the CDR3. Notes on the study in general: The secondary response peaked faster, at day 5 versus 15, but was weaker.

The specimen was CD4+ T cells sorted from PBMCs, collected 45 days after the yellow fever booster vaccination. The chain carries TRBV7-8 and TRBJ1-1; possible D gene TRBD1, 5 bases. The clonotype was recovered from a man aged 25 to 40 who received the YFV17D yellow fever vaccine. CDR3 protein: CASSHNKGLGTEAFF. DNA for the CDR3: TGTGCCAGCAGCCACAACAAGGGACTAGGCACTGAAGCTTTCTTT.